This TCR beta chain was profiled in a study of molecular identifiers for immune sequencing clone quantification. The study, taken as a whole, reports: For highly expanded clones, sizes could be underestimated when identical TCR molecules share a barcode.

The germline gives CDR1 SGHAT, CDR2 FQNNGV. With 7 bases removed from V and 4 bases from J, the gap between germline ends came to 18 bases. The CDR3 contains 15 residues. A remark on this clonotype: Its antigen is still unknown.

Sorting recovered naive CD8 T cells on a CD8+CD4-CCR7+CD45RA+ profile. A single record per CDR3 protein comes from TCRdb applying MiXCR to the PCR reads. In the table there are approximately 630,000 distinct CDR3 sequences, 25% of which are singletons. The V and J genes are TRBV11-2 and TRBJ2-3, with D possibly being TRBD2 (7 bases). This TCR derives from a human donor in good health. Some libraries in this study had Jurkat cell RNA spiked in. The sequenced sample was naive CD8+ T cells from blood, with Jurkat cell RNA spiked in. Subset specified: FACS-sorted CD8+CD4-CCR7+CD45RA+ naive T cells. CDR3 protein: CASKGRGGPPDTQYF. Here the CDR3 DNA reads TGTGCCAGCAAGGGTAGGGGGGGGCCGCCAGATACGCAGTATTTT.